Following are 11 T cell receptor beta chains from one sample sequenced in a study of T cells in Graves' hyperthyroidism and ophthalmopathy. Amplified TCR beta CDR3 regions came from RNA transcripts. HTBI primers were used for first-round RT-PCR of the TCR CDR3. TCRdb itself ran the multiplex PCR reads through MiXCR, one entry per CDR3 protein. This table has approximately 380,000 distinct CDR3 sequences, around 20% appearing once. The source material was blood. The receptors here all came from a young man with Graves' ophthalmopathy.

The chain links TRBV6-5 to TRBJ1-3, with TRBD1 identical over 7 bases. Trimming at V came to 2 bases and at J to 8 bases, leaving 6 bases not matched to a gene. Looked up from germline, CDR1 is MNHEY and CDR2 is SVGAGI. This CDR3 comprises 14 residues. In DNA, the CDR3 is TGTGCCAGCAGTTACCCACAGGGGCCTCACACCATATATTTT. Translated: CASSYPQGPHTIYF.

The chain recombines TRBV27 with TRBJ2-1, with 11 bases fitting TRBD2. Germline lookup yields CDR1 MNHEY and CDR2 SMNVEV (reference sequence). V was pared by 7 bases and J by 4 bases, with 6 bases of the junction left unmatched. CDR3 length: 15 amino acids. DNA for the CDR3: TGTGCCAGCATCAATAGCGGGGGGGTTTACAATGAGCAGTTCTTC. It encodes CASINSGGVYNEQFF.

This sequence joins TRBV20-1 and TRBJ1-3, with D possibly being TRBD1 (6 bases). Per germline, CDR1 DFQATT and CDR2 SNEGSKA (reference sequence). CDR3 length: 15 amino acids. With 0 bases removed from V and 2 bases from J, the gap between germline ends came to 11 bases. CDR3 in amino acids: CSARDPTGPGNTIYF. CDR3 DNA: TGCAGTGCTAGAGATCCGACAGGCCCTGGAAACACCATATATTTT.

This clonotype has a handful of counts. The chain recombines TRBV6-1 with TRBJ1-1; no definite D call. Germline V gene lookup returns CDR1 MNHNS and CDR2 SASEGT. The CDR3 runs to 13 residues. V lost 8 bases, J lost 0 bases, and 10 bases lay in between. The CDR3 is CASGRVMNTEAFF. The CDR3 nucleotides read TGTGCCAGCGGGAGGGTTATGAACACTGAAGCTTTCTTT.

Concerning this clonotype itself: This may come from a read error, since a much larger clone is one base off. This rearrangement joins TRBV12-3 or TRBV12-4 to TRBJ2-7, with unresolved D. The V end lost 7 bases, the J end lost 3 bases, and 13 bases lay between the germline ends. The CDR3 length is 13 residues. The CDR3 nucleotides read TGTGCCAGCACCCTGGTGGGCTTCTACGAGCAGTACTTC. It is translated as CASTLVGFYEQYF.

The table lists this clonotype with many counts. J is TRBJ1-1 and V is TRBV18; no definite D call. The length of the CDR3 is 13 residues. V dropped 3 bases and J dropped 5 bases, with 10 bases sitting between them. Germline V gene sequence: CDR1 KGHSH, CDR2 LQKENI. CDR3 nucleotide sequence: TGTGCCAGCTCACCTCCCAGAGGGACTGAAGCTTTCTTT. This gives the protein CASSPPRGTEAFF.

The rearrangement joins TRBV24-1 to TRBJ1-1; 8 positions agree with TRBD1. J was trimmed by 1 base and V by 3 bases; bases with no gene match: 0. The CDR3 consists of 14 residues. The V gene's germline CDR1 is KGHDR and CDR2 SFDVKD. CDR3 nucleotides: TGTGCCACCAGTGATGGACAGGGGAACACTGAAGCTTTCTTT. It specifies CATSDGQGNTEAFF.

Remarks on this clonotype: A junction end diverges from the germline sequence, so it may reflect a read error. The J gene is TRBJ1-2, the V gene TRBV5-1; D not resolved. Germline V gives CDR1 SGHRS, CDR2 YFSETQ. The CDR3 runs to 13 residues. CDR3 nucleotide sequence: TGCGCCAGCGGCTTGGCCGGGCGGGGTGGCTACACCTTC. Its translation: CASGLAGRGGYTF.

The sample holds a few counts of this clonotype. The V and J genes are TRBV20-1 and TRBJ1-2, with D maybe TRBD1 (5 bases). The germline V gene has CDR1 DFQATT and CDR2 SNEGSKA (reference sequence). V lost 3 bases, J lost 0 bases, and 5 bases lay in between. The CDR3 covers 12 residues. DNA for the CDR3: TGCAGTGCTAGGGACACTAACTATGGCTACACCTTC. This encodes CSARDTNYGYTF.

This clonotype was detected ten times or more. This chain uses TRBV6-1 with TRBJ2-1; 12 bases line up with TRBD2. This CDR3 region has 15 residues. Trimming at V came to 3 bases and at J to 7 bases, leaving 4 bases not matched to a gene. The V gene's germline CDR1 is MNHNS and CDR2 SASEGT. CDR3 residues: CASSDSSGGVNEQFF. The CDR3 nucleotides read TGTGCCAGCAGTGATTCTAGCGGGGGGGTTAATGAGCAGTTCTTC.

The chain combines TRBV10-2 with TRBJ2-2; 9 nucleotides agree with TRBD2. The germline gives CDR1 WSHSY, CDR2 SAAADI. V lost 8 bases and J lost 6; bases outside the gene matches: 10. There are 15 residues in the CDR3. The chain's CDR3 is CASRKGAGGSGELFF. The CDR3 DNA reads as TGCGCCAGCCGGAAAGGGGCGGGGGGGTCCGGGGAGCTGTTTTTT.